Listed here are 6 T cell receptor beta chains from one sample, sequenced in a study of T cell responses to AZD1222 COVID-19 vaccine. Method: immunoSEQ multiplex PCR; TCRdb's copy keeps in-frame clones and lacks some. The sample has 83,000 or so clones; around 89% are singletons. The material sequenced was peripheral blood, taken on day 0 of MenACWY control vaccination. These receptors all stem from an adult in good health.

V gene TRBV5-1 combines with J gene TRBJ2-1; the D gene is possibly TRBD2 (6 bases). CDR3 length: 15 amino acids. V was pared by 0 bases and J by 8 bases, with 15 bases between. Germline CDR1 reads SGHRS; CDR2 reads YFSETQ. CDR3: CASSLVLAAADEQFF. CDR3 nucleotides: TGCGCCAGCAGCTTGGTTTTAGCGGCGGCGGATGAGCAGTTCTTC.

The chain recombines TRBV4-3 with TRBJ1-4; D is unclear. Trimming removed 0 bases at V and 5 bases at J, with 10 bases between. Germline V gives CDR1 LGHNA, CDR2 YSLEER. The CDR3 runs 15 residues. The CDR3 DNA reads as TGCGCCAGCAGCCAAGAAGTTGCAAGGAATGAAAAACTGTTTTTT. It translates to CASSQEVARNEKLFF.

The V call is TRBV7-9, the J call TRBJ2-7; 10 positions match TRBD2. Germline V CDR1 and CDR2: SEHNR, FQNEAQ (reference sequence). Trimming at V came to 5 bases and at J to 3 bases, leaving 4 bases not matched to a gene. The length of the CDR3 is 14 residues. CDR3 sequence: CASSVGLADYEQYF. As DNA, the CDR3 is TGTGCCAGCAGCGTCGGACTAGCGGACTACGAGCAGTACTTC.

The CDR3 is CASSPQPGITDTQYF. CDR3 coding DNA: TGTGCCAGCAGCCCTCAACCGGGGATCACAGATACGCAGTATTTT. The V call is TRBV7-8, the J call TRBJ2-3, with D tentatively TRBD2 (5 bases). In germline, CDR1 is SGHVS, CDR2 FQNEAQ. This CDR3 has 15 amino acids. With 5 bases removed from V and 2 bases from J, the gap between germline ends came to 14 bases.

This clone was observed a few times. The chain couples TRBV19 to TRBJ2-7, with 10 positions matching TRBD1. This CDR3 has 14 residues. Trimming took 7 bases from V and 2 from J; bases not matched to a gene: 5. Germline V gene lookup returns CDR1 LNHDA and CDR2 SQIVND (reference sequence). The CDR3 sequence: CASKRTGGAYEQYF. CDR3 nucleotide sequence: TGTGCCAGTAAAAGGACAGGGGGGGCCTACGAGCAGTACTTC.

The chain has TRBV6-2 or TRBV6-3 and TRBJ2-3, with 8 bases fitting TRBD2. The germline gives CDR1 MNHEY, CDR2 SVGEGT. This CDR3 contains 16 residues. With V trimmed by 2 bases and J by 2 bases, 6 bases remained unmatched. Here the CDR3 DNA reads TGTGCCAGCAGTTACGAGGGGCGGGAGGCCACAGATACGCAGTATTTT. Its translation is CASSYEGREATDTQYF.